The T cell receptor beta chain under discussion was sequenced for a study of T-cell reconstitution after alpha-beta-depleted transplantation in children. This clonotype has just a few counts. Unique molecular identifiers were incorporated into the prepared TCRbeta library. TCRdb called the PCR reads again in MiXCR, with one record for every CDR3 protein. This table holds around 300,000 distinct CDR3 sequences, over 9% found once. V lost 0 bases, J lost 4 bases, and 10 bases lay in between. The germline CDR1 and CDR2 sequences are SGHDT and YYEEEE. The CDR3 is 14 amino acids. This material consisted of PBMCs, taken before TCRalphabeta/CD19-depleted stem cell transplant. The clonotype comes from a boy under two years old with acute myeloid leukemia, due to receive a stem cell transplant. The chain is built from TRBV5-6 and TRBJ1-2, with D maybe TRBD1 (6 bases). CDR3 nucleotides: TGTGCCAGCAGCTTGGTGTCCAGGGGCTATGGCTACACCTTC. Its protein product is CASSLVSRGYGYTF.